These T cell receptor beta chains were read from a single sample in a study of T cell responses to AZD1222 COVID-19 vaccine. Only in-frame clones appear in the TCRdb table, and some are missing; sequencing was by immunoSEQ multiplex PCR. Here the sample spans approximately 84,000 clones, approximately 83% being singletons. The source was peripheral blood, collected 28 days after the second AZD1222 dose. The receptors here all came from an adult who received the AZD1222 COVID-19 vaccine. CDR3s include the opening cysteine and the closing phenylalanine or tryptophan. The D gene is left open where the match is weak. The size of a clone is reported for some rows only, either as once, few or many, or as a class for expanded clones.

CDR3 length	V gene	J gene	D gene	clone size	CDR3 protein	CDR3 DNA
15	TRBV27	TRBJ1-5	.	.	CASSLEGYSNQPQHF	TGTGCCAGCAGTTTAGAGGGATATAGCAATCAGCCCCAGCATTTT
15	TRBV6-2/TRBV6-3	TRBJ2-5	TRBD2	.	CASSRGLAELETQYF	TGTGCCAGCAGTCGAGGACTAGCGGAGTTAGAGACCCAGTACTTC
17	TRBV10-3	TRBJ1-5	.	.	CAISESGGGYSNQPQHF	TGTGCCATCAGTGAGTCAGGAGGGGGTTATAGCAATCAGCCCCAGCATTTT
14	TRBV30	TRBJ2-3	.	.	CAWSVRRYPDTQYF	TGTGCCTGGAGTGTACGTCGATACCCAGATACGCAGTATTTT
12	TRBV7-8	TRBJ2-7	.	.	CASSLVPYEQYF	TGTGCCAGCAGCTTAGTCCCCTACGAGCAGTACTTC
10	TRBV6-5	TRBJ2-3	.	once	CAALRDTQYF	TGTGCCGCCCTTAGGGATACGCAGTATTTT
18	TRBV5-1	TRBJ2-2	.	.	CASSLALGPTTNTGELFF	TGCGCCAGCAGCTTGGCCCTGGGCCCGACTACCAACACCGGGGAGCTGTTTTTT
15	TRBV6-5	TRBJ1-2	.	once	CASTPDLLGVYGYTF	TGTGCCAGCACCCCAGACCTCCTCGGGGTCTATGGCTACACCTTC
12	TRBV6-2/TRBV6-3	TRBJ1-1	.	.	CASSLQGFEAFF	TGTGCCAGCAGTTTGCAGGGTTTTGAAGCTTTCTTT
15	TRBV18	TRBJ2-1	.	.	CASSLTGTSYNEQFF	TGTGCCAGCTCACTTACCGGGACCAGCTACAATGAGCAGTTCTTC
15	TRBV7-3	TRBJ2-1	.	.	CASSLRRGDYDEQFF	TGTGCCAGCAGTTTACGTAGGGGGGATTACGATGAGCAGTTCTTC
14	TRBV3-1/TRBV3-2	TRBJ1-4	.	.	CASSQLAWDEKLFF	TGTGCCAGCAGCCAACTAGCCTGGGATGAAAAACTGTTTTTT
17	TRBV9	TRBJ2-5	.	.	CASSGGLLTGTQETQYF	TGTGCCAGCAGCGGGGGGTTACTCACCGGGACCCAAGAGACCCAGTACTTC